The subject of this entry is one T cell receptor beta chain. The target antigen is unknown. This entry is derived from a study of cytomegalovirus exposure and HLA in healthy donors. Points from the study as a whole: Three chains linked to CMV were shown in vitro to be specific for CMV antigens. Subsequent analysis showed first-cohort TCR clusters tending to co-occur in 95 to 150 validation repertoires. High specificity and sensitivity for cytomegalovirus status were reported for the classifier.

Germline V gene sequence: CDR1 SGHVS, CDR2 FQNEAQ. The CDR3 extends over 16 amino acids. The trim removed 7 bases at V and 6 bases at J, leaving 15 bases unmatched. Sequenced by immunoSEQ multiplex PCR; TCRdb stores in-frame clones only, minus some. The table has more than 95,000 clones, about 89% seen once. The V and J genes are TRBV7-8 and TRBJ2-3; TRBD2 agrees at 8 bases. This receptor was taken from a woman between 18 and 29 years old in good health and CMV-seronegative. Sequenced: PBMCs. CDR3 sequence reads: CASTEGVAGPGDTQYF. In DNA, the CDR3 is TGTGCCAGCACCGAAGGAGTAGCGGGACCCGGGGATACGCAGTATTTT.